Listed here is a single TCR beta chain. The antigen remains unidentified. The sample comes from a study of graft-versus-host responses after intestinal transplantation. Study-level background: Each transplant was multivisceral, liver-intestinal, or isolated intestinal. After anti-thymocyte globulin induction, recipients took tacrolimus and steroids for around 3 years.

Produced via immunoSEQ multiplex PCR; TCRdb's table is partial and in-frame only. The table shows tens of thousands of clones, with roughly 94% occurring only once. The germline V and J ends were trimmed by 5 bases and 0 bases, with 16 bases remaining between them. The CDR3 sequence is 16 residues long. CDR1 and CDR2 from the germline V gene are MRHNA and SNTAGT. Study-level points and caveats: GvH clones were found in recipient marrow; some appeared first in ileum or blood. Individuals who had graft-donor T cell macrochimerism had allografts that showed high graft-versus-host to host-versus-graft clonal ratios.

Sequencing used unstimulated CD8+ T cells sorted from spleen or lymph node cells, obtained before intestinal transplant. The clonotype originates from a human donor who received an intestinal transplant. This chain joins TRBV6-4 and TRBJ2-5; D could derive from TRBD1 or TRBD2 (5 bases each). DNA of the CDR3: TGTGCCAGCAGTATTCCGGGACCTAAGTACCAAGAGACCCAGTACTTC. Translation: CASSIPGPKYQETQYF.